This entry lists 2 T cell receptor beta chains sequenced from one sample in a study of cytomegalovirus exposure and HLA in healthy donors. PCR primers comprised 60 Vbeta and 13 Jbeta primers. Generated by immunoSEQ multiplex PCR, the TCRdb table keeps only in-frame clones and is missing some. The sample consists of 100,000 to 150,000 clones, 75% of them appearing once. Source material: PBMCs. The receptor source for this set is a woman aged 50 to 65 in good health and CMV-seronegative.

V usage is TRBV6-5 and J usage is TRBJ2-5; a possible D gene is TRBD2 (5 bases). The DNA end is more similar to TRBJ2-7, so the J call may be wrong. This CDR3 has 14 residues. Germline V gene sequence: CDR1 MNHEY, CDR2 SVGAGI. CDR3 in DNA: TGTGCCAGCAGTTACTCGAGGGCCTCCTACGAGCAGTACTTC. Translation: CASSYSRASYEQYF.

The gene calls are TRBV7-6 and TRBJ2-4, with TRBD1 matching over 7 bases. Per germline, CDR1 SGHVS and CDR2 FNYEAQ. This CDR3 comprises 15 residues. Unmatched junction bases numbered 6, after V lost 0 bases and J lost 7 bases. CDR3 nucleotides: TGTGCCAGCAGCTTAGCTAAGACAGGGTCCAACATTCAGTACTTC. Protein product: CASSLAKTGSNIQYF.